The rows below give T cell receptor beta chains drawn from one sample of a study of T cell changes during pregnancy in multiple sclerosis. Profiled with immunoSEQ multiplex PCR; TCRdb holds only in-frame clones, not every one. Counted here are around 95,000 clones, 94% occurring once; the ten biggest clones make up around 1.8%. Source: peripheral blood, taken after pregnancy. The receptor source for this set is a female donor in good health, enrolled as a control in a pregnancy study. Each CDR3 is given with its conserved first and last residue. D genes are given only for firm matches. For some rows the clone size is stated as once, few or many, or as a class when expanded; others skip it.

TRBV5-4	NA	TRBJ2-3	TRBD1	CASSAPGGLADTQYF	TGTGCCAGCAGCGCGCCAGGGGGTCTCGCAGATACGCAGTATTTT
TRBV27	NA	TRBJ2-7	TRBD2	CASSPTSGNLYEQYF	TGTGCCAGCAGCCCGACTAGCGGGAACCTCTACGAGCAGTACTTC
TRBV4-2	NA	TRBJ2-6	NA	CASSQEPSSGANVLTF	TGTGCCAGCAGCCAAGAGCCGAGCTCTGGGGCCAACGTCCTGACTTTC
TRBV18	NA	TRBJ2-5	TRBD2	CASSLLAGGQETQYF	TGTGCCAGCTCACTACTAGCGGGAGGACAAGAGACCCAGTACTTC
TRBV5-1	NA	TRBJ2-2	TRBD2	CASSLEGLAGPTGELFF	TGCGCCAGCAGCTTGGAGGGACTAGCAGGTCCCACCGGGGAGCTGTTTTTT
TRBV28	NA	TRBJ2-3	TRBD1	CASSTDRAPDTQYF	TGTGCCAGCAGTACGGACAGGGCCCCAGATACGCAGTATTTT
TRBV5-1	once	TRBJ2-7	TRBD1	CASSLETGPYEQYF	TGCGCCAGCAGCCTAGAGACAGGGCCCTACGAGCAGTACTTC
TRBV2	NA	TRBJ2-1	NA	CASSVVGRSHNEQFF	TGTGCCAGCAGCGTAGTGGGGAGGTCCCACAATGAGCAGTTCTTC
TRBV28	NA	TRBJ1-1	NA	CASSFPGQVNTEAFF	TGTGCCAGCAGTTTTCCTGGTCAGGTGAACACTGAAGCTTTCTTT
TRBV10-3	NA	TRBJ2-1	TRBD2	CAISGRAGSYNEQFF	TGTGCCATCAGTGGTCGAGCGGGGAGCTACAATGAGCAGTTCTTC
TRBV10-2	NA	TRBJ2-7	TRBD2	CASSESTHFSGRLLYEGEQYF	TGCGCCAGCAGTGAGTCGACTCATTTTAGCGGGAGACTCCTGTACGAGGGCGAGCAGTACTTC
TRBV7-2	NA	TRBJ2-2	NA	CASSLYNRGAGELFF	TGTGCCAGCAGCTTATATAACCGAGGAGCCGGGGAGCTGTTTTTT
TRBV5-1	once	TRBJ2-2	NA	CASRSGLTNTGELFF	TGCGCCAGCAGGTCGGGACTTACGAACACCGGGGAGCTGTTTTTT
TRBV19	NA	TRBJ1-5	TRBD1	CASSIDLTGRNQPQHF	TGTGCCAGTAGTATAGATCTGACAGGGAGAAATCAGCCCCAGCATTTT
TRBV27	NA	TRBJ1-2	NA	CASSRGSPYGYTF	TGTGCCAGCAGCCGGGGGTCGCCATATGGCTACACCTTC
TRBV2	NA	TRBJ2-5	TRBD1	CASRQQGLETQYF	TGTGCCAGCAGACAACAGGGGCTGGAGACCCAGTACTTC